The TCR beta chain under discussion was sequenced for a study of molecular identifiers for immune sequencing clone quantification. With listed TCR primers and previously described methods, bulk TCR libraries were prepared. TCRdb re-called the PCR reads through MiXCR, storing one row per CDR3 protein. The sample lists 400,000 to 600,000 distinct CDR3 sequences, about 26% occurring once. The germline V gene has CDR1 KGHSH and CDR2 LQKENI. The CDR3 is 14 residues long. Trimming took 6 bases from V and 6 from J, leaving 15 bases between them. Each library that profiled naive CD8 cells came from around 18,000 to 910,000 sorted cells with 10%, 30% or 50% RNA. When naive CD8 T cells were sorted, they were gated as CD8+CD4-CCR7+CD45RA+.

The chain employs TRBV18 and TRBJ2-1, with TRBD1 as a possible D gene (6 bases). The TCR comes from a human donor in good health. Some libraries in this study had Jurkat cell RNA spiked in. Sequencing used naive CD8+ T cells from blood, with Jurkat cell RNA spiked in. Subset described: FACS-sorted CD8+CD4-CCR7+CD45RA+ naive T cells. CDR3 coding DNA: TGTGCCAGCTCCCTCCCCGAAGGGGGCAATGAGCAGTTCTTC. This gives the protein CASSLPEGGNEQFF.